This T cell receptor (beta chain) was documented in a study of T cells in Graves' hyperthyroidism and ophthalmopathy. For the diagnoses, clinical symptoms, serum thyroxine and TRAb, thyroid ultrasound and orbital computed tomography were used. Only a few counts were recorded for this clonotype. Researchers amplified the TCR beta CDR3 regions from RNA transcripts. Researchers ran a first-round RT-PCR on the TCR CDR3 using the HTBI primer set. TCRdb re-analysed the multiplex PCR reads in MiXCR, keeping a single row per CDR3 protein. The table includes approximately 510,000 distinct CDR3 sequences, approximately 48% detected once. There are 16 residues in the CDR3. V shed 0 bases and J 7 bases; nucleotides not matched to a gene: 7. Germline V gives CDR1 SGHRS, CDR2 YFSETQ.

The TCR comes from an adult woman with Graves' disease, either hyperthyroidism or ophthalmopathy (not recorded which). The V and J genes are TRBV5-1 and TRBJ2-7; TRBD2 matches at 13 bases. The specimen was peripheral blood or thyroid tissue (not recorded which). The CDR3 nucleotides are TGCGCCAGCAGCTTGGGGCCGGGACTAGCGGGAACGGAGCAGTACTTC. Translated, it gives CASSLGPGLAGTEQYF.